The source of this T cell receptor beta chain is a study of blood T cell repertoires in COVID-19. As for the study in general: Whether acute or convalescent, the COVID-19 samples came from the United States, Italy and Spain. T cells, B-cell-depleted T cells, or PBMCs provided the cDNA or gDNA that served as material.

As processed by the authors: The authors estimated nucleated cell counts from reference gene primer amplification. Clones were read by immunoSEQ multiplex PCR, and TCRdb kept only the in-frame ones, dropping some. V and J calls and clone size follow that table, whereas D and trimming were derived from the DNA. The table records approximately 200,000 clones, about 87% of them present only once. Sequenced material: peripheral blood. The TCR comes from a man between 65 and 85 years old with acute or convalescent COVID-19.

The CDR3 reads CASTTGTGTYNEQFF. CDR3 bases: TGTGCCAGCACCACCGGGACAGGGACTTACAATGAGCAGTTCTTC. The rearrangement joins TRBV9 to TRBJ2-1; 9 bases match TRBD1. This CDR3 is 15 amino acids long. After removal of 6 bases from V and 4 bases from J, the junction contained 8 bases not matched to a gene. CDR1 SGDLS and CDR2 YYNGEE come from the germline V gene.